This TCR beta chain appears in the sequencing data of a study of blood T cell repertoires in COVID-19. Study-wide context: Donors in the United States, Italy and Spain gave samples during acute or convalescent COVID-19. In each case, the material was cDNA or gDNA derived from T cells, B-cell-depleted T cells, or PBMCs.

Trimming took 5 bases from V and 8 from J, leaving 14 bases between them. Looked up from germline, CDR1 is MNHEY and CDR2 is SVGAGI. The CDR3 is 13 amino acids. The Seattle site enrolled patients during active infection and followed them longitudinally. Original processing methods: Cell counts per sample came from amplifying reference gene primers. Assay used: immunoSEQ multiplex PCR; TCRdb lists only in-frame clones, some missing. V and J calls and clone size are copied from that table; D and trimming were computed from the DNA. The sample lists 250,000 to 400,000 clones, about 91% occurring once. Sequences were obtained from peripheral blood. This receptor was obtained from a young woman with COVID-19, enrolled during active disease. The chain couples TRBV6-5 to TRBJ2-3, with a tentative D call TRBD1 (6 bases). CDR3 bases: TGTGCCAGCAGTCCCTTCAGGGGCGGTACGCAGTATTTT. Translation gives CASSPFRGGTQYF.